The rows below give T cell receptor beta chains drawn from one sample of a study of CD8 T cell repertoires and HIV-1 epitope variants. The assay was immunoSEQ multiplex PCR, and TCRdb's table has in-frame clones only and misses some. The sample contains 4,700 or so clones, around three fifths of which appear only once. The antigens for these receptors are not known. Sequencing used cultured CD8+ T cells derived from PBMCs. All receptors come from a male donor with HIV. The CDR3 runs from the conserved cysteine through the conserved F or W. Each record gives: D gene, V gene, J gene, clone size, CDR3 DNA, CDR3 protein. A D gene is named only where the DNA matches it firmly. Where a row states a size, it is once, few, many or the class of an expanded clone; other rows omit it.

>TRBD2|TRBV7-8|TRBJ2-5|NA
TGTGCCAGCAGCTTCGGTAGCGGGGTACGGGAGACCCAGTACTTC
CASSFGSGVRETQYF
>NA|TRBV28|TRBJ2-2|NA
TGTGCCAGCAGTTACGGGGGCAACACCGGGGAGCTGTTTTTT
CASSYGGNTGELFF
>TRBD1|TRBV5-1|TRBJ1-1|few
TGCGCCAGCAGCTCCGGGACAGGGGATGTAGCTTTCTTT
CASSSGTGDVAFF
>NA|TRBV29-1|TRBJ1-1|few
TGCAGCGTTGAGGTGGGGGGGACTGAAGCTTTCTTT
CSVEVGGTEAFF
>TRBD1|TRBV6-6|TRBJ2-3|NA
TGTGCCAGCAGGCGGGACAGGGGCACAGATACGCAGTATTTT
CASRRDRGTDTQYF
>NA|TRBV12-5|TRBJ1-1|NA
TGCGTCACGCGAGGCGCTTTCTTT
CVTRGAFF
>NA|TRBV7-2|TRBJ2-5|NA
TGTGCCAGCAGCTTATCGCTGGGGCAAGAGACCCAGTACTTC
CASSLSLGQETQYF
>NA|TRBV18|TRBJ2-5|NA
TGTGCCAGCTCACCACCGCAGGCAGGACCGCTTTACCAAGAGACCCAGTACTTC
CASSPPQAGPLYQETQYF
>NA|TRBV30|TRBJ2-7|NA
TGTGCCTGGGCGGACAGAACCTACGAGCAGTACTTC
CAWADRTYEQYF
>TRBD1|TRBV19|TRBJ1-1|NA
TGTGCCAGTAGTATCGGCAGGGGGGACACTGAAGCTTTCTTT
CASSIGRGDTEAFF
>NA|TRBV7-8|TRBJ2-1|NA
TGTGCCAGCAGCTTCAGGGTAGATGAGCAGTTCTTC
CASSFRVDEQFF
>NA|TRBV9|TRBJ2-7|few
TGTGCCAGCAGCGTAGGGGACCAATCCTACGAGCAGTACTTC
CASSVGDQSYEQYF
>NA|TRBV27|TRBJ1-1|NA
TGTGCCAGCAGTTTATCGAACGGGGGAACTGAAGCTTTCTTT
CASSLSNGGTEAFF
>TRBD2|TRBV5-4|TRBJ2-3|NA
TGTGCCAGCAGCGGGGGAGGGACGAGGGGCACAGATACGCAGTATTTT
CASSGGGTRGTDTQYF
>NA|TRBV21-1|TRBJ1-5|NA
TGTGCCAGCAGCGGTAAGACGCAGGGGATTAATAGCAATCAGCCCCAGCATTTT
CASSGKTQGINSNQPQHF
>NA|TRBV19|TRBJ2-7|NA
TGTGCCAGTAGTATGAACTCCCTCCTGGAGCAGTACTTC
CASSMNSLLEQYF
>TRBD1|TRBV5-6|TRBJ2-7|NA
TGTGCCAGCAGTGGACAGGGGGTATACGAGCAGTACTTC
CASSGQGVYEQYF
>NA|TRBV5-6|TRBJ1-5|NA
TGTGCCAGTAGGGAATGGGGCGGCAATCAGCCCCAGCATTTT
CASREWGGNQPQHF
>NA|TRBV5-4|TRBJ2-2|once
TGTGCCAGCAGCTTGGATCGAGGGTCCGGGGAGCTGTTTTTT
CASSLDRGSGELFF
>NA|TRBV4-1|TRBJ2-7|NA
TGCGCCAGCAGCCAAGGATACGGCGAGCAGTACTTC
CASSQGYGEQYF
>TRBD1|TRBV11-3|TRBJ1-5|NA
TGTGCCAGCAGCCCCCCGGGACAGGTTTATAGCAATCAGCCCCAGCATTTT
CASSPPGQVYSNQPQHF
>TRBD1|TRBV6-5|TRBJ1-5|few
TGTGCCAGCAGATCCGGACAGGGAAAACAGCCCCAGCATTTT
CASRSGQGKQPQHF
>NA|TRBV2|TRBJ1-3|NA
TGTGCCAGCAGTGAAACAGGGTCTCATGGAAACACCATATATTTT
CASSETGSHGNTIYF
>NA|TRBV29-1|TRBJ2-7|NA
TGCAGCGTTGTAGGGCCGAGCTCCTACGAGCAGTACTTC
CSVVGPSSYEQYF
>TRBD1|TRBV28|TRBJ1-2|NA
TGTGCCAGCAGGGGTCAGACAGGGGGCCGTCATGGCTACACCTTC
CASRGQTGGRHGYTF
>TRBD1|TRBV5-8|TRBJ2-7|NA
TGTGCCAGCAGCCGGGACAGGGGCTACGAGCAGTACTTC
CASSRDRGYEQYF
>NA|TRBV7-6|TRBJ2-7|medium-sized
TGTGCCAGCAGCTTAGAGGCAGACTCCTACTACGAGCAGTACTTC
CASSLEADSYYEQYF
>NA|TRBV28|TRBJ1-2|NA
TGTGCCAGCAGTTCCCGGACAGTGGGATTGTCCTATGGCTACACCTTC
CASSSRTVGLSYGYTF
>NA|TRBV2|TRBJ2-5|NA
TGTGCCAGCAGTGATCCGGACAGCGCTTGGGGGACCCAGTACTTC
CASSDPDSAWGTQYF
>NA|TRBV28|TRBJ2-4|NA
TGTGCCAGCGGAAGTTTTGGGGACAAAAACATTCAGTACTTC
CASGSFGDKNIQYF
>TRBD1|TRBV4-3|TRBJ2-7|NA
TGCGCCAGCAGCCCGCGGACAGGGTTCGAGCAGTACTTC
CASSPRTGFEQYF
>TRBD1|TRBV5-4|TRBJ2-3|once
TGTGCCAGCAGCGTACAGGGGGGCGGCACAGATACGCAGTATTTT
CASSVQGGGTDTQYF
>NA|TRBV27|TRBJ1-2|NA
TGTGCCAGCAGTTTAAGCACAGCTTATGGCTACACCTTC
CASSLSTAYGYTF
>NA|TRBV19|TRBJ2-3|NA
TGTGCCAGTAGTATTCGCGGGAGCACAGATACGCAGTATTTT
CASSIRGSTDTQYF
>NA|TRBV6-4|TRBJ2-2|NA
TGTGCCAGCAGTGACATAGGGATAACCCCGTCGGGCACCGGGGAGCTGTTTTTT
CASSDIGITPSGTGELFF
>NA|TRBV4-3|TRBJ2-7|NA
TGCGCCAGCAGCCAAGATCGCTACGAGCAGTACTTC
CASSQDRYEQYF
>NA|TRBV6-6|TRBJ2-7|NA
TGTGCCAGCAGTTATTCCGGGCCCACCTACGAGCAGTACTTC
CASSYSGPTYEQYF
>TRBD1|TRBV13|TRBJ1-1|NA
TGTGCCAGCAGCTACGGGACAGGGGGCGGCACTGAAGCTTTCTTT
CASSYGTGGGTEAFF
>TRBD2|TRBV19|TRBJ2-1|NA
TGTGCCAGCCAAGCGGGGCCCACCGGGCCTGGGCAGTTCTTC
CASQAGPTGPGQFF
>TRBD1|TRBV28|TRBJ1-5|NA
TGTGCCAGCAGTCTGACAGGGGGCAGTAATCAGCCCCAGCATTTT
CASSLTGGSNQPQHF
>NA|TRBV18|TRBJ2-7|NA
TGTGCCAGCTCACCGGTCCAGGGGCTGGCCTACGAGCAGTACTTC
CASSPVQGLAYEQYF
>TRBD2|TRBV7-2|TRBJ2-5|NA
TGTGCCAGCAGCTTGGGAGAGCGGGGGGGCGGTGAGACCCAGTACTTC
CASSLGERGGGETQYF
>NA|TRBV5-4|TRBJ1-2|few
TGTGCCAGCAGCTTTCGGGGGGACTATGGCTACACCTTC
CASSFRGDYGYTF
>NA|TRBV27|TRBJ2-2|NA
TGTGCCAGCAGTTTATATCCCCTGGGGGAGCTGTTTTTT
CASSLYPLGELFF
>TRBD2|TRBV28|TRBJ2-1|NA
TGTGCCAGCAGTTCAAGGACTAGCGGGATTGTGGGCGATGAGCAGTTCTTC
CASSSRTSGIVGDEQFF
>TRBD2|TRBV7-2|TRBJ2-7|NA
TGTGCCAGCAGCTTAGAAAGTCTAGCGGGAGCCGACGAGCAGTACTTC
CASSLESLAGADEQYF
>NA|TRBV28|TRBJ1-4|NA
TGTGCCAGCAGTTTTGTAGGGAATGAAAAACTGTTTTTT
CASSFVGNEKLFF
>TRBD1|TRBV13|TRBJ2-3|few
TGTGCCAGCAGCTTAAGGGACAGGGCCACAGATACGCAGTATTTT
CASSLRDRATDTQYF
>NA|TRBV19|TRBJ1-2|NA
TGTGCCAGTATAAGTAAAACGGATCTATATGGCTACACCTTC
CASISKTDLYGYTF
>TRBD1|TRBV23-1|TRBJ2-7|few
TGCGCCAGCAGTCGAGGACAGGGGGTCTACGAGCAGTACTTC
CASSRGQGVYEQYF
>NA|TRBV2|TRBJ1-5|NA
TGTGCCAGCAGTGTTGGGCAGTCCGAGCCCCAGCATTTT
CASSVGQSEPQHF
>NA|TRBV6-5|TRBJ2-3|NA
TGTGCCAGCAGTCCTGGACTGAGAGACGGTACGCAGTATTTT
CASSPGLRDGTQYF
>TRBD1|TRBV11-2|TRBJ1-1|NA
TGTGCCAGCAGCTTAGTCGTGACAGGGGGGTCTTGGGGCACTGAAGCTTTCTTT
CASSLVVTGGSWGTEAFF
>TRBD1|TRBV19|TRBJ1-6|NA
TGTGCCAGTAGTCCCCGGGACAGGGTGAGCTCCTATAATTCACCCCTCCACTTT
CASSPRDRVSSYNSPLHF
>NA|TRBV28|TRBJ1-2|hyperexpanded
TGTGCCAGCGGCTTATATCCCTTGGACCTTAACTATGGCTACACCTTC
CASGLYPLDLNYGYTF
>TRBD1|TRBV5-8|TRBJ1-5|NA
TGTGCCAGCAGCTGGGGACAGGGGGCCGCTCAGCCCCAGCATTTT
CASSWGQGAAQPQHF
>NA|TRBV11-2|TRBJ2-1|NA
TGTGCCAGCAGCCACGACACCAACGAGCAGTTCTTC
CASSHDTNEQFF